This TCR beta chain was documented in a study of T cells in localized non-small cell lung cancer. Findings and limits, study-wide: Adjacent lung had a median approximately 50 of the 100 largest tumor clones. Sequencing, confined to only one tumor region, leaves heterogeneity possible.

A word on this clone: The antigen is undetermined.

Generated by immunoSEQ multiplex PCR, the TCRdb table keeps only in-frame clones and is missing some. The sample yields approximately 63,000 clones, about 90% seen once. Germline lookup yields CDR1 LNHNV and CDR2 YYDKDF (reference sequence). This CDR3 has 13 residues. V was clipped by 5 bases and J by 1 base, with 7 bases between them. The chain combines TRBV15 with TRBJ2-3; D unclear. Sequenced material: peripheral blood, taken before any cancer treatment. The sequence was obtained from a man aged 35-75 years with stage I squamous cell lung carcinoma. CDR3 amino acids: CATSLAGTDTQYF. As DNA, the CDR3 is TGTGCCACCAGCTTGGCTGGCACAGATACGCAGTATTTT.